This T cell receptor beta chain was recovered during a study of Ad26.COV2.S vaccination and SARS-CoV-2 variants. Study results and limitations: Researchers cautioned that TCR breadth and depth analyses may have underestimated total T cell responses.

CDR1 is SGHDN, CDR2 FVKESK, per germline. V was shortened by 1 base and J by 1 base, with 15 bases between the two germline ends. CDR3 length: 17 residues. Here immunoSEQ multiplex PCR was the method, and the copy in TCRdb shows in-frame clones only, minus some. The table shows fewer than 400,000 clones, with 89% occurring only once. A word on this clone: The antigen is unknown.

Treatment: 15 to 20 received Ad26.COV2.S at low or high dose, single or two shots; about 5 received placebo; per-sample allocation not given. Sampling happened 63 days after the first vaccine or placebo injection. The sequence was collected from a person aged 18-65 years who received the Ad26.COV2.S COVID-19 vaccine or a placebo. The specimen comprised peripheral blood, sampled in a trial of Ad26.COV2.S vaccine versus placebo. The rearrangement links TRBV14 to TRBJ2-3; a weak D match, TRBD2 (6 bases). This CDR3 reads CASSQGQWRGGTDTQYF. CDR3 DNA: TGTGCCAGCAGCCAAGGACAATGGCGGGGTGGCACAGATACGCAGTATTTT.